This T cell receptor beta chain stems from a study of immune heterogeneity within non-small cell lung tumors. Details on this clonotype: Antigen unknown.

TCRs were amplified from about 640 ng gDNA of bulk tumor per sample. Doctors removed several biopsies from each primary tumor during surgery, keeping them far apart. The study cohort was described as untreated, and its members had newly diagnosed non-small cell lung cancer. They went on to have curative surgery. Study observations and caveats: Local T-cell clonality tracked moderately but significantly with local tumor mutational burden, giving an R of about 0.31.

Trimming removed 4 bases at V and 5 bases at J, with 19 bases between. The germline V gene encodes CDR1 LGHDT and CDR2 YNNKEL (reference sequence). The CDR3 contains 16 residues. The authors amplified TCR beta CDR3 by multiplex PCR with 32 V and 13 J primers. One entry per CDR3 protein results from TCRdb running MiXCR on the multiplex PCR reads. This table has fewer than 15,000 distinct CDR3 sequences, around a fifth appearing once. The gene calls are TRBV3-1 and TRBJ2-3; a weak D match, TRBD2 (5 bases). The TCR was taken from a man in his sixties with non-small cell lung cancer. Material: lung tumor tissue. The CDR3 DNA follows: TGTGCCAGCAGCCGGTTCCTAGCAATAGGAGGAGATACGCAGTATTTT. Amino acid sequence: CASSRFLAIGGDTQYF.